These 3 T cell receptor beta chains were sequenced from one sample in a study of blood T cell repertoires in COVID-19 (TCRdb year 2020). Library preparation used the immunoSEQ multiplex PCR assay. The immuneACCESS repertoire file appears here via TCRdb, limited to in-frame rearrangements. These files lack a portion of the clones; in checked studies, under half of the deficit traces to unresolved V genes, and the cause of the others is not known. The sample table records approximately 210,000 clones; 80% of these occur just once. The ten largest account for approximately 4.6% of the sample. Material for sequencing was PBMCs or T cells enriched from blood (not recorded which). The source is a man aged 25 to 45 with acute COVID-19.

V and J are TRBV15 and TRBJ1-6, with TRBD1 matching 11 bases. V gave up 0 bases and J gave up 10 bases; unmatched junction bases: 5. CDR1 and CDR2 from the germline V gene are LNHNV and YYDKDF (reference sequence). The CDR3 is 16 residues long. The CDR3 coding sequence is TGTGCCACCAGCAGAGATCTGGGGACAGGGGGATCACCCCTCCACTTT. Translated: CATSRDLGTGGSPLHF.

The CDR3 region is CATREGGEKLFF. In DNA form, the CDR3 reads TGTGCCACCCGAGAGGGCGGGGAAAAACTGTTTTTT. The V gene is TRBV10-3, the J gene TRBJ1-4; D uncertain. The length of the CDR3 is 12 residues. CDR1 and CDR2 (germline): ENHRY, SYGVKD. V was shortened by 10 bases and J by 8 bases, with 14 bases between the two germline ends.

This clone was seen only a few times. The J gene is TRBJ1-4, the V gene TRBV21-1; no DNA check was done on the table's D call, TRBD1. TRBV21-1 is recorded as a pseudogene. The CDR3 runs 15 residues. CDR3 amino acids: CASSKVGDRDEKLFF. In DNA, the CDR3 is TGTGCCAGCAGCAAAGTGGGGGACAGAGATGAAAAACTGTTTTTT.